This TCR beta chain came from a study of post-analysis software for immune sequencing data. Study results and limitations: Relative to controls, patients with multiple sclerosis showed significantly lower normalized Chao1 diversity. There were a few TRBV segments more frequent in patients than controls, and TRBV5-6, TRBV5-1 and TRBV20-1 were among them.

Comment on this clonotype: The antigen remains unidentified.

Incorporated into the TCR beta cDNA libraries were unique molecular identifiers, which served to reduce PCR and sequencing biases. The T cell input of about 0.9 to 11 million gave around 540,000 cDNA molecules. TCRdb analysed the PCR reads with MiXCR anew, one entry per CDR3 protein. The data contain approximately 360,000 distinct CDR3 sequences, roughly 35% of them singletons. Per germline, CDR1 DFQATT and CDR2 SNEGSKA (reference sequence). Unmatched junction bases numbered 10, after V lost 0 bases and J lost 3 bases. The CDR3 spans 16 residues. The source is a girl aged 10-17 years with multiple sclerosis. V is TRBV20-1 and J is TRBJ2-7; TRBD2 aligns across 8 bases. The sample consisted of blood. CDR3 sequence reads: CSARDHRRGDYYEQYF. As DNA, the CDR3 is TGCAGTGCTAGAGATCACCGGCGGGGGGACTACTACGAGCAGTACTTC.